This T cell receptor (beta chain) originates from a study of T cells in Graves' hyperthyroidism and ophthalmopathy. Study-wide findings and caveats: Most thyroid clonotypes with frequency above 0.001 were detected in blood.

This clonotype was found a few times. Its antigen is currently unknown. RNA transcripts gave rise to amplified TCR beta CDR3 regions. The primer set for the first-round RT-PCR of the TCR CDR3 was HTBI. TCRdb re-derived calls from the multiplex PCR reads in MiXCR, one entry per CDR3 protein. The data hold hundreds of thousands of distinct CDR3 sequences, with around 15% observed a single time. Among ophthalmopathy patients, the Clinical Activity Score reached at least 3, the NOSPECS grade reached at least 4, and duration remained under 3 months. Patients were excluded for uncontrolled infection, other autoimmune disease, pregnancy or lactation. The diagnostic basis comprised clinical symptoms, serum thyroxine and TRAb, thyroid ultrasound and orbital computed tomography. The CDR3 extends over 14 amino acids. Germline V gene lookup returns CDR1 MNHEY and CDR2 SMNVEV (reference sequence). V trimming: 5 bases; J trimming: 4 bases; junction bases outside the gene matches: 4.

The sample taken for sequencing was blood. The J gene is TRBJ2-2, the V gene TRBV27, with 7 bases matching TRBD2. The source is an older woman with Graves' ophthalmopathy. This chain's CDR3 is CASSPLAGTGELFF. For the CDR3, the DNA is TGTGCCAGCAGTCCTTTAGCGGGCACCGGGGAGCTGTTTTTT.